These 30 T cell receptor beta chains were all obtained from the same sample, sequenced in a study of post-analysis software for immune sequencing data. Findings of the study overall: Included in a set of a few TRBV segments more frequent in patients than controls were TRBV5-6, TRBV5-1 and TRBV20-1.

Unique molecular identifiers were present in the TCR beta cDNA libraries. TCRdb re-analysed the PCR reads in MiXCR, keeping a single row per CDR3 protein. Of about 200,000 distinct CDR3 sequences listed, 29% were seen once; the top ten hold roughly 3.5%. Antigens for these TCRs are unknown. Sequencing input: blood. These receptors all stem from a girl between 2 and 17 years old with multiple sclerosis.

This clonotype has a handful of counts. The rearrangement links TRBV7-2 to TRBJ2-7; D tentatively fits TRBD1 or TRBD2 (5 bases each). Germline CDR1 and CDR2: SGHTA and FQGNSA. V dropped 2 bases and J dropped 0 bases, with 11 bases sitting between them. The length of the CDR3 is 15 residues. CDR3 in amino acids: CASSLSPGLSYEQYF. As DNA, the CDR3 is TGTGCCAGCAGCTTAAGCCCGGGGCTCTCCTACGAGCAGTACTTC.

This clonotype was counted many times. The rearrangement uses TRBV7-2 and TRBJ1-2; D gene ambiguous. Germline-derived CDR1 and CDR2 are SGHTA and FQGNSA. Trimming pared 5 bases from V and 4 bases from J, leaving 11 bases between. The CDR3 runs to 13 residues. Written as DNA, the CDR3 is TGTGCCAGCAGCGACCGACGGAGCTATGGCTACACCTTC. It yields the protein CASSDRRSYGYTF.

This clonotype was counted at least ten times. This rearrangement joins TRBV27 to TRBJ2-7; D unclear. The ends were cut back, 5 bases at V and 3 bases at J, with 11 bases in the middle. There are 13 residues in the CDR3. Germline V lookup: CDR1 MNHEY, CDR2 SMNVEV (reference sequence). The CDR3 reads CASSLTSYYEQYF. In nucleotides, the CDR3 is TGTGCCAGCAGTCTTACCAGCTACTACGAGCAGTACTTC.

The chain is built from TRBV20-1 and TRBJ2-1; TRBD2 aligns across 8 bases. The germline gives CDR1 DFQATT, CDR2 SNEGSKA (reference sequence). The CDR3 is made up of 13 amino acids. J gave up 9 bases and V 3 bases, and 7 bases lay outside the gene matches. Here the CDR3 DNA reads TGCAGTGCTAGTAGGACTAGCCAGGGTGAGCAGTTCTTC. It is translated as CSASRTSQGEQFF.

The rearrangement uses TRBV29-1 and TRBJ2-1; D possibly corresponds to TRBD1 (5 bases). The CDR3 is 12 amino acids. Germline V CDR1 and CDR2: SQVTM, ANQGSEA. The germline V and J ends were trimmed by 3 bases and 8 bases, with 11 bases remaining between them. The CDR3 sequence: CSVDTGRDEQFF. DNA for the CDR3: TGCAGCGTTGATACAGGACGGGATGAGCAGTTCTTC.

This clonotype was found many times. The rearrangement uses TRBV5-5 and TRBJ2-3; 8 bases line up with TRBD2. The CDR3 consists of 16 residues. CDR1 is SGHKS, CDR2 YYEKEE, per germline (reference sequence). The junction had 8 bases not matched to a gene; V was cut back by 3 bases and J by 2 bases. CDR3 sequence (DNA): TGTGCCAGCAGCTCTCAACTAGCGGACCCCACAGATACGCAGTATTTT. It codes for CASSSQLADPTDTQYF.

This chain uses TRBV5-1 with TRBJ2-5; D tentatively reads TRBD1 or TRBD2 (5 bases each). Germline V gene sequence: CDR1 SGHRS, CDR2 YFSETQ. CDR3 size: 13 residues. Trimming stripped 4 bases from V and 7 bases from J, with 14 bases between. CDR3 coding DNA: TGCGCCAGCAGCGGGACGACAGAGGGGACCCAGTACTTC. This translates into CASSGTTEGTQYF. Supplemented by reference TRBV5-1 and TRBJ2-5, the full variable domain reads KAGVTQTPRYLIKTRGQQVTLSCSPISGHRSVSWYQQTPGQGLQFLFEYFSETQRNKGNFPGRFSGRQFSNSRSEMNVSTLELGDSALYLCASSGTTEGTQYFGPGTRLLVL.

This clonotype was counted ten times or more. The V and J genes are TRBV7-9 and TRBJ2-7; D not certain. The CDR3 extends over 12 amino acids. Trimming removed 3 bases from V and 2 bases from J, with 5 bases in between. CDR1 and CDR2 from the germline V gene are SEHNR and FQNEAQ (reference sequence). Here the CDR3 reads CASSFSPYEQYF. The DNA for the CDR3 is TGTGCCAGCAGCTTTAGCCCCTACGAGCAGTACTTC.

V is TRBV28 and J is TRBJ1-2; no firm D call. Germline V gene lookup returns CDR1 MDHEN and CDR2 SYDVKM. Trimming removed 3 bases at V and 5 bases at J, with 7 bases between. The CDR3 spans 12 residues. Here the CDR3 reads CASSFRGYGYTF. CDR3 DNA sequence: TGTGCCAGCAGTTTCCGGGGTTATGGCTACACCTTC.

This clonotype was recorded many times. The chain carries TRBV10-2 and TRBJ2-4; 8 bases are shared with TRBD1. Germline loops: CDR1 WSHSY, CDR2 SAAADI. V lost 6 bases, J lost 0 bases, and 7 bases stayed unmatched. There are 16 residues in the CDR3. CDR3 residues: CASRGQDRLAKNIQYF. The CDR3 bases are TGCGCCAGCAGGGGACAGGACCGACTAGCCAAAAACATTCAGTACTTC.

This clonotype came up many times. The chain has TRBV29-1 and TRBJ1-2; no definite D call. The CDR3 consists of 13 residues. The germline CDR1 and CDR2 sequences are SQVTM and ANQGSEA. V gave up 3 bases and J gave up 5 bases, with 13 bases separating them. CDR3 DNA sequence: TGCAGCGTTGAGGTCGGGTTTGGATATGGCTACACCTTC. Protein: CSVEVGFGYGYTF.

A remark on this clonotype: Germline and junction disagree at one end, which may indicate a read error. The chain links TRBV4-1 to TRBJ2-2; 8 nucleotides match TRBD2. This CDR3 contains 17 residues. Germline V gene lookup returns CDR1 MGHRA and CDR2 YSYEKL. Written as DNA, the CDR3 is TGCGCCAGCAGCCAAGATAACGGGGGGGCGAACACCAGGGAGCTGTTTTTT. Translating it yields CASSQDNGGANTRELFF.

This clonotype was seen once. V is TRBV12-3 or TRBV12-4 and J is TRBJ2-4; TRBD1 matches at 8 bases. CDR3 length: 15 residues. J gave up 0 bases and V 5 bases, and 3 bases lay outside the gene matches. CDR3 DNA: TGTGCCAGCAGTCCTGACAGGGGAGCCAAAAACATTCAGTACTTC. Its protein product is CASSPDRGAKNIQYF.

This clonotype has a handful of counts. The rearrangement uses TRBV6-1 and TRBJ2-3; 7 bases align to TRBD2. This CDR3 contains 14 residues. V trimming: 4 bases; J trimming: 1 base; junction bases outside the gene matches: 2. The germline CDR1 and CDR2 sequences are MNHNS and SASEGT. The CDR3 reads CASSASGGTDTQYF. In DNA, the CDR3 is TGTGCCAGCAGTGCCAGCGGGGGCACAGATACGCAGTATTTT.

This clonotype was seen at least ten times. The rearrangement joins TRBV4-2 to TRBJ2-7, with D uncertain. This CDR3 has 15 residues. Per germline, CDR1 LGHNA and CDR2 YNFKEQ. Trimming shortened V by 0 bases and J by 2 bases, and 11 bases separated the two germline ends. The CDR3 region is CASSQDLARTYEQYF. CDR3 nucleotides: TGTGCCAGCAGCCAAGATCTGGCAAGAACCTACGAGCAGTACTTC.

The chain employs TRBV3-1 and TRBJ2-7, with 8 bases matching TRBD2. With V trimmed by 1 base and J by 7 bases, 9 bases remained unmatched. Germline lookup yields CDR1 LGHDT and CDR2 YNNKEL (reference sequence). The CDR3 extends over 15 amino acids. CDR3 nucleotides: TGTGCCAGCAGCCAAGGCCGGGGGGGGCGTAATGAGCAGTACTTC. Translated, it gives CASSQGRGGRNEQYF.

This clonotype showed up many times. V and J are TRBV27 and TRBJ2-5; 9 positions match TRBD2. Germline V gene data show CDR1 as MNHEY and CDR2 as SMNVEV (reference sequence). This CDR3 comprises 16 residues. The trim removed 2 bases at V and 2 bases at J, leaving 6 bases unmatched. This CDR3 reads CASSLTGLADQETQYF. In DNA, the CDR3 is TGTGCCAGCAGTTTAACGGGACTAGCCGATCAAGAGACCCAGTACTTC.

V gene TRBV15 combines with J gene TRBJ2-2, with D tentatively TRBD1 or TRBD2 (5 bases each). Deletions cut 2 bases from V and 1 base from J, with 14 bases between. The germline V gene has CDR1 LNHNV and CDR2 YYDKDF (reference sequence). The CDR3 runs 17 residues. CDR3 loop: CATSRQMGDLNTGELFF. The CDR3 coding sequence is TGTGCCACCAGCAGACAGATGGGGGATCTGAACACCGGGGAGCTGTTTTTT.

This clonotype showed up just a few times. V gene TRBV12-3 or TRBV12-4 combines with J gene TRBJ2-1; D possibly uses TRBD1 or TRBD2 (6 bases each). Trimming cost V 1 base and J 6 bases, with 13 bases left between them. This CDR3 contains 15 residues. This CDR3 is CASSLEGGHCNEQFF. The CDR3 coding sequence is TGTGCCAGCAGTTTAGAAGGGGGGCACTGCAATGAGCAGTTCTTC.

Here the CDR3 DNA reads TGCGCCAGCAGCATAAGGACTAGCGGGGGGCCCGGAGGGTACGAGCAGTACTTC. Translation: CASSIRTSGGPGGYEQYF. This chain links TRBV5-1 with TRBJ2-7; 14 bases map to TRBD2. The CDR3 spans 18 residues. Germline V gene lookup returns CDR1 SGHRS and CDR2 YFSETQ. The J segment lost 4 bases and the V segment lost 4 bases, leaving 13 bases of the junction unmatched.

This sequence joins TRBV3-1 and TRBJ1-2, with D uncertain. Germline V lookup: CDR1 LGHDT, CDR2 YNNKEL (reference sequence). V lost 1 base to trimming and J lost 4 bases, with 13 bases between them. The CDR3 runs 15 residues. CDR3 in amino acids: CASSQGTTSFYGYTF. The CDR3 DNA reads TGTGCCAGCAGCCAAGGAACGACATCATTCTATGGCTACACCTTC.

This clonotype was seen many times. This sequence joins TRBV24-1 and TRBJ2-1; 9 bases line up with TRBD2. The CDR3 consists of 16 residues. Germline CDR1 reads KGHDR; CDR2 reads SFDVKD. Germline trimming cut 2 bases from V and 4 bases from J; bases unmatched to any gene: 5. CDR3 in DNA: TGTGCCACCAGTGATTCCGCGGGAGGGAAGTACAATGAGCAGTTCTTC. It encodes CATSDSAGGKYNEQFF.

This clonotype was recorded many times. The rearrangement joins TRBV5-5 to TRBJ1-2; D not certain. V dropped 1 base and J dropped 2 bases, with 9 bases sitting between them. Germline V CDR1 and CDR2: SGHKS, YYEKEE (reference sequence). The CDR3 contains 14 residues. CDR3 in amino acids: CASSLSIPNYGYTF. The CDR3 DNA sequence: TGTGCCAGCAGCTTGTCCATCCCGAACTATGGCTACACCTTC.

The chain recombines TRBV11-3 with TRBJ1-1, with D unclear. Trimming shortened V by 1 base and J by 3 bases, and 12 bases separated the two germline ends. The germline V gene has CDR1 SGHNT and CDR2 YENEEA. This CDR3 is 15 amino acids long. The CDR3 is CASSLGAGLDTEAFF. For the CDR3, the DNA is TGTGCCAGCAGCTTAGGGGCGGGCTTGGACACTGAAGCTTTCTTT.

This clonotype was counted at least ten times. The gene calls are TRBV9 and TRBJ2-5, with D perhaps assigned TRBD1 or TRBD2 (6 bases each). Germline CDR1 is SGDLS and CDR2 is YYNGEE. The CDR3 covers 15 residues. The V and J ends lost 3 bases and 1 base respectively, with 13 bases between them. The CDR3 loop is CASSGGGGTQETQYF. Here the CDR3 DNA reads TGTGCCAGCAGCGGCGGAGGGGGGACCCAAGAGACCCAGTACTTC.

The table lists this clonotype with a few counts. The chain joins TRBV10-3 to TRBJ2-1; TRBD2 matches at 10 bases. V shed 4 bases and J 9 bases; nucleotides not matched to a gene: 6. This CDR3 region has 14 residues. CDR1 and CDR2 from the germline V gene are ENHRY and SYGVKD. CDR3: CAISGSGGALEQFF. The DNA of the CDR3 is TGTGCCATCAGTGGCAGCGGGGGGGCCCTTGAGCAGTTCTTC.

This clonotype was seen only once. Being one base from a much bigger clone, this may be a read error. The rearrangement uses TRBV12-3 or TRBV12-4 and TRBJ2-3; D uncertain. The CDR3 is made up of 12 amino acids. This CDR3 reads CASSFYTDTEYF. CDR3 in DNA: TGTGCCAGCAGTTTCTACACAGATACGGAGTATTTT.

This clonotype was recorded a few times. This rearrangement joins TRBV27 to TRBJ1-1, with D maybe TRBD1 (5 bases). CDR1 is MNHEY and CDR2 is SMNVEV in the germline V gene (reference sequence). V gave up 0 bases and J gave up 11 bases, with 13 bases separating them. This CDR3 comprises 13 residues. CDR3 residues: CASSLSARGGAFF. As DNA, the CDR3 is TGTGCCAGCAGTTTATCGGCCCGCGGGGGGGCTTTCTTT.

The V and J genes are TRBV24-1 and TRBJ1-2; D is unresolved. Germline CDR1 reads KGHDR; CDR2 reads SFDVKD. V lost 2 bases to trimming and J lost 4 bases, with 7 bases between them. CDR3 length: 13 amino acids. The CDR3: CATSDSGIYGYTF. DNA for the CDR3: TGTGCCACCAGTGATTCGGGGATCTATGGCTACACCTTC.

This clonotype came up many times. The rearrangement uses TRBV5-5 and TRBJ2-1; no reliable D call. CDR3 size: 15 residues. Between the trimmed V and J ends, which lost 1 base and 2 bases, there was a span of 10 bases. CDR1 is SGHKS, CDR2 YYEKEE, per germline (reference sequence). The CDR3 is CASSLRQTTYNEQFF. The CDR3 nucleotides are TGTGCCAGCAGCTTGAGGCAGACCACCTACAATGAGCAGTTCTTC.